What follows are 18 T cell receptor beta chains derived from one specimen sequenced in a study of blood T cell repertoires in COVID-19. This table comes from immunoSEQ multiplex PCR, and its TCRdb copy is limited to in-frame clones, with some not included. The sample lists approximately 98,000 clones, approximately 84% occurring once. The sequenced material came from peripheral blood. The receptors derive from a woman of 80 years or more with acute or convalescent COVID-19.

The chain couples TRBV5-4 to TRBJ2-5, with 9 bases matching TRBD2. V shed 0 bases, J shed 4 bases, and the junction held 16 bases outside the gene matches. The CDR3 spans 19 residues. CDR1 is SGHNT, CDR2 YYREEE, per germline (reference sequence). CDR3 loop: CASSLGVSGGGTVGETQYF. DNA of the CDR3: TGTGCCAGCAGCTTGGGGGTTAGCGGGGGAGGGACCGTGGGAGAGACCCAGTACTTC.

The chain is built from TRBV19 and TRBJ2-1, with TRBD1 matching 7 bases. The J segment lost 5 bases and the V segment lost 3 bases, leaving 7 bases of the junction unmatched. From germline, CDR1 is LNHDA and CDR2 SQIVND (reference sequence). The CDR3 has 15 amino acids. The CDR3 spells CASSISTGPHNEQFF. CDR3 sequence (DNA): TGTGCCAGTAGTATCTCGACAGGGCCTCACAATGAGCAGTTCTTC. Full variable domain (rest looked up from reference TRBV19 and TRBJ2-1): DGGITQSPKYLFRKEGQNVTLSCEQNLNHDAMYWYRQDPGQGLRLIYYSQIVNDFQKGDIAEGYSVSREKKESFPLTVTSAQKNPTAFYLCASSISTGPHNEQFFGPGTRLTVL.

The chain links TRBV6-5 to TRBJ1-4; D perhaps matches TRBD1 (5 bases). The CDR3 consists of 13 residues. Germline assignment: CDR1 MNHEY and CDR2 SVGAGI. Trimming left V 6 bases short and J 8 bases short, with 13 bases between. CDR3 loop: CASREGWSEKLFF. DNA of the CDR3: TGTGCCAGCAGGGAGGGGTGGTCCGAAAAACTGTTTTTT.

The chain couples TRBV5-1 to TRBJ2-1; TRBD1 agrees at 10 bases. CDR3 length equals 14 residues. From germline, CDR1 is SGHRS and CDR2 YFSETQ. The junction had 5 bases not matched to a gene; V was cut back by 2 bases and J by 9 bases. CDR3 residues: CASSLGTGEVEQFF. As DNA, the CDR3 is TGCGCCAGCAGCTTAGGGACAGGGGAGGTTGAGCAGTTCTTC.

This chain connects TRBV28 to TRBJ2-2; D is uncertain. There are 13 residues in the CDR3. Trimming cost V 6 bases and J 5 bases, with 10 bases left between them. Germline CDR1 reads MDHEN; CDR2 reads SYDVKM. CDR3 sequence reads: CASRPQVTGELFF. CDR3 sequence (DNA): TGTGCCAGCAGGCCCCAGGTGACCGGGGAGCTGTTTTTT.

CDR3 region: CASSASTGPNYGYTF. The CDR3 DNA reads as TGTGCCAGCTCAGCCTCGACAGGGCCTAACTATGGCTACACCTTC. The V gene is TRBV18, the J gene TRBJ1-2; 7 nucleotides align to TRBD1. The germline V gene has CDR1 KGHSH and CDR2 LQKENI. The CDR3 contains 15 residues. Trimming cost V 5 bases and J 0 bases; bases outside gene matches: 6. The full variable domain, its missing parts supplied by reference TRBV18 and TRBJ1-2, is NAGVMQNPRHLVRRRGQEARLRCSPMKGHSHVYWYRQLPEEGLKFMVYLQKENIIDESGMPKERFSAEFPKEGPSILRIQQVVRGDSAAYFCASSASTGPNYGYTFGSGTRLTVV.

The chain recombines TRBV15 with TRBJ2-1, with TRBD1 matching over 10 bases. Germline CDR1 reads LNHNV; CDR2 reads YYDKDF (reference sequence). The CDR3 runs 15 residues. V lost 1 base and J lost 7; bases outside the gene matches: 4. The CDR3 sequence: CATSRGGQGVNEQFF. CDR3 in DNA: TGTGCCACCAGCAGAGGCGGACAGGGGGTGAATGAGCAGTTCTTC. Full variable domain (outside the CDR3, taken from reference TRBV15 and TRBJ2-1): DAMVIQNPRYQVTQFGKPVTLSCSQTLNHNVMYWYQQKSSQAPKLLFHYYDKDFNNEADTPDNFQSRRPNTSFCFLDIRSPGLGDTAMYLCATSRGGQGVNEQFFGPGTRLTVL.

The chain's CDR3 is CASSPPSTQDEAFF. DNA for the CDR3: TGTGCCAGCTCACCACCCAGTACACAGGATGAAGCTTTCTTT. This rearrangement joins TRBV18 to TRBJ1-1, with D possibly being TRBD1 (5 bases). The CDR3 length is 14 residues. CDR1 is KGHSH and CDR2 is LQKENI in the germline V gene. Trimming pared 0 bases from V and 7 bases from J, leaving 12 bases between. Based on the CDR3 plus reference TRBV18 and TRBJ1-1, the full variable domain is NAGVMQNPRHLVRRRGQEARLRCSPMKGHSHVYWYRQLPEEGLKFMVYLQKENIIDESGMPKERFSAEFPKEGPSILRIQQVVRGDSAAYFCASSPPSTQDEAFFGQGTRLTVV.

This chain joins TRBV6-5 and TRBJ2-5; 10 bases line up with TRBD2. This CDR3 is 15 amino acids long. The germline V gene has CDR1 MNHEY and CDR2 SVGAGI. Trimming removed 2 bases from V and 2 bases from J; junction bases left unmatched: 2. The CDR3 reads CASSYGLAAQETQYF. In DNA, the CDR3 is TGTGCCAGCAGTTACGGACTAGCGGCTCAAGAGACCCAGTACTTC.

This clone was recorded once. This chain links TRBV7-2 with TRBJ1-6, with 9 bases identical to TRBD1. The germline V gene encodes CDR1 SGHTA and CDR2 FQGNSA. The CDR3 is made up of 14 amino acids. V was clipped by 5 bases and J by 10 bases; unmatched bases: 6. The CDR3 bases are TGTGCCAGCAGCCAGGGACAGGGTGTCTCACCCCTCCACTTT. Residues: CASSQGQGVSPLHF.

This clone was recorded a few times. The chain uses TRBV5-4 and TRBJ2-3, with 7 bases that match TRBD2. The CDR3 sequence is 14 residues long. Per the germline V gene, CDR1 is SGHNT and CDR2 is YYREEE (reference sequence). V dropped 3 bases and J dropped 5; count of bases not matched to a gene: 6. The CDR3 is CASSSEIAGDTQYF. The CDR3 DNA sequence: TGTGCCAGCAGCTCCGAGATAGCGGGAGATACGCAGTATTTT.

The CDR3 spells CASSQELTSGVYNEQFF. CDR3 nucleotide sequence: TGTGCCAGCAGCCAAGAGCTGACTAGCGGGGTGTACAATGAGCAGTTCTTC. The chain uses TRBV14 and TRBJ2-1; 11 nucleotides line up with TRBD2. Per germline, CDR1 SGHDN and CDR2 FVKESK. This CDR3 is 17 amino acids long. V lost 0 bases to trimming and J lost 4 bases; unmatched junction nucleotides: 5. The full variable domain, completed using reference TRBV14 and TRBJ2-1, is EAGVTQFPSHSVIEKGQTVTLRCDPISGHDNLYWYRRVMGKEIKFLLHFVKESKQDESGMPNNRFLAERTGGTYSTLKVQPAELEDSGVYFCASSQELTSGVYNEQFFGPGTRLTVL.

J is TRBJ1-5 and V is TRBV19, with D unclear. The CDR3 loop spans 13 amino acids. CDR1 is LNHDA and CDR2 is SQIVND in the germline V gene (reference sequence). The germline V and J ends were trimmed by 3 bases and 11 bases, with 14 bases remaining between them. As DNA, the CDR3 is TGTGCCAGTAGTATGGCCGGGAAAGAGGCCCAGCATTTT. Protein sequence: CASSMAGKEAQHF.

This chain uses TRBV6-2 or TRBV6-3 with TRBJ2-2; 8 bases match TRBD1. V trimming: 6 bases; J trimming: 2 bases; junction bases outside the gene matches: 11. The CDR3 covers 17 residues. Germline CDR1 reads MNHEY; CDR2 reads SVGEGT. As DNA, the CDR3 is TGTGCCAGCAGCGTTCCCCAGGGGGCCCTAAACACCGGGGAGCTGTTTTTT. This translates into CASSVPQGALNTGELFF.

The chain recombines TRBV4-2 with TRBJ1-2, with unresolved D. V gave up 1 base and J gave up 7 bases, with 13 bases separating them. Germline V gene data show CDR1 as LGHNA and CDR2 as YNFKEQ. The CDR3 is 14 amino acids. The CDR3 protein is CASSQAEDLGGYTF. The CDR3 bases are TGTGCCAGCAGCCAAGCAGAGGATCTTGGTGGCTACACCTTC.

The chain joins TRBV7-2 to TRBJ2-1; TRBD2 agrees at 9 bases. The V gene's germline CDR1 is SGHTA and CDR2 FQGNSA. V gave up 7 bases and J gave up 8 bases; unmatched junction bases: 12. The CDR3 spans 15 residues. The CDR3 region is CASNPGGGAFDEQFF. CDR3 nucleotides: TGTGCCAGCAACCCTGGCGGGGGGGCCTTTGATGAGCAGTTCTTC.

Here the CDR3 DNA reads TGTGCCATCAGTCCAGACACAGGGGTTGGGGCCAACGTCCTGACTTTC. Translating it yields CAISPDTGVGANVLTF. J is TRBJ2-6 and V is TRBV10-3; 7 bases match TRBD1. CDR3 length equals 16 residues. In germline, CDR1 is ENHRY, CDR2 SYGVKD. After removal of 5 bases from V and 3 bases from J, the junction contained 7 bases not matched to a gene.

This CDR3 reads CSANDRRVGDKETQYF. The CDR3 DNA sequence: TGCAGTGCTAATGACCGTCGGGTGGGAGACAAAGAGACCCAGTACTTC. This sequence joins TRBV20-1 and TRBJ2-5, with D tentatively TRBD2 (5 bases). Trimming removed 4 bases at V and 3 bases at J, with 21 bases between. This CDR3 has 16 residues. Germline CDR1 DFQATT, CDR2 SNEGSKA (reference sequence).